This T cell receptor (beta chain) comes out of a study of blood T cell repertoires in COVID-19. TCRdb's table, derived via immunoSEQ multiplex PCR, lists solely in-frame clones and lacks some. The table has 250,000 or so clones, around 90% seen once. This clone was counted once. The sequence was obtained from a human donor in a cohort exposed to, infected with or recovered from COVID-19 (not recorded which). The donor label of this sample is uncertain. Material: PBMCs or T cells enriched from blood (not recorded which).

The CDR3 spells CASSPVGLGAEKLFF. CDR3 coding DNA: TGTGCCAGCTCACCAGTCGGCCTGGGGGCGGAAAAACTGTTTTTT. The chain couples TRBV18 to TRBJ1-4; possible D gene TRBD1, 6 bases. With 2 bases removed from V and 8 bases from J, the gap between germline ends came to 15 bases. CDR3 size: 15 residues. CDR1 is KGHSH and CDR2 is LQKENI in the germline V gene.